The rows below give T cell receptor beta chains drawn from one sample of a study of shared clonotypes between healthy human individuals. Assay: immunoSEQ multiplex PCR; the TCRdb copy retains only in-frame clones and omits some. Of hundreds of thousands of clones in the sample, about 95% were seen once. The sample comprised naive CD8+ T cells sorted from blood. Source of these receptors: a woman in her twenties or thirties in good health. The CDR3 runs from the conserved cysteine through the conserved F or W. D genes are given only for firm matches. Clone size is given for some rows only: seen once, a few or many times, or a class if the clone is expanded.

size: NA
J: TRBJ2-3
D: TRBD1
V: TRBV5-1
DNA: TGCGCCAGCAGCTCCGGACAGGGGGATATCACAGATACGCAGTATTTT
CDR3: CASSSGQGDITDTQYF

size: NA
J: TRBJ2-1
D: NA
V: TRBV27
DNA: TGTGCCAGCAGTCTGACCTTGGGGTGGGTTGGGGACAATGAGCAGTTCTTC
CDR3: CASSLTLGWVGDNEQFF

size: NA
J: TRBJ2-1
D: TRBD2
V: TRBV7-3
DNA: TGTGCCAGCAGCAGGACCAGCGGGAGCTCCTACAATGAGCAGTTCTTC
CDR3: CASSRTSGSSYNEQFF

size: once
J: TRBJ1-5
D: NA
V: TRBV28
DNA: TGTGCCAGCAGTTTATTCGGGAAAGGGAGCAATCAGCCCCAGCATTTT
CDR3: CASSLFGKGSNQPQHF

size: NA
J: TRBJ2-7
D: NA
V: TRBV28
DNA: TGTGCCAGCAGTTTAAGGCAGGGGACTTTCTCCTACGAGCAGTACTTC
CDR3: CASSLRQGTFSYEQYF

size: NA
J: TRBJ2-1
D: NA
V: TRBV14
DNA: TGTGCCAGCAGCCACCGGGATCTTCCAACCTTACCGTTCTTC
CDR3: CASSHRDLPTLPFF

size: NA
J: TRBJ2-5
D: NA
V: TRBV27
DNA: TGTGCCAGCAGTTTACTAGGGGCTTCACAAGAGACCCAGTACTTC
CDR3: CASSLLGASQETQYF

size: NA
J: TRBJ2-1
D: NA
V: TRBV2
DNA: TGTGCCAGCAGTGACGGTTACAATGAGCAGTTCTTC
CDR3: CASSDGYNEQFF

size: NA
J: TRBJ2-7
D: NA
V: TRBV27
DNA: TGTGCCAGCAGTCCGCGTCAACCGTCCCGTAGCTCCTACGAGCAGTACTTC
CDR3: CASSPRQPSRSSYEQYF

size: NA
J: TRBJ2-3
D: NA
V: TRBV27
DNA: TGTGCCAGCAGGTCTACACCACTTGGCACAGATACGCAGTATTTT
CDR3: CASRSTPLGTDTQYF

size: NA
J: TRBJ2-7
D: NA
V: TRBV4-1
DNA: TGCGCCAGCAGCCAAGATATACCGAGCGGATACGAGCAGTACTTC
CDR3: CASSQDIPSGYEQYF

size: NA
J: TRBJ1-4
D: NA
V: TRBV7-2
DNA: TGTGCCAGCAGCTCGGGAGGGGACGGATATGAAAAACTGTTTTTT
CDR3: CASSSGGDGYEKLFF

size: once
J: TRBJ1-5
D: TRBD1
V: TRBV28
DNA: TGTGCCAGCAGGCCCGACAGGGGAAATCAGCCCCAGCATTTT
CDR3: CASRPDRGNQPQHF

size: NA
J: TRBJ2-1
D: NA
V: TRBV10-3
DNA: TGTGCCATCAGTGAAGGAATTAATGAGCAGTTCTTC
CDR3: CAISEGINEQFF

size: NA
J: TRBJ2-3
D: NA
V: TRBV10-3
DNA: TGTGCCATCAGTGCCGTGGTCTCTCCAGATACGCAGTATTTT
CDR3: CAISAVVSPDTQYF

size: NA
J: TRBJ2-1
D: NA
V: TRBV13
DNA: TGTGCCAGCAGCTTGAGGTTCGGTGAGCAGTTCTTC
CDR3: CASSLRFGEQFF

size: NA
J: TRBJ2-7
D: NA
V: TRBV10-2
DNA: TGCGCCAGCAGGGGGGATGGAGGATCCTACGAGCAGTACTTC
CDR3: CASRGDGGSYEQYF

size: once
J: TRBJ1-4
D: NA
V: TRBV14
DNA: TGTGCCAGCAGCCCAAGGAAGGGAAACCCCAATAATGAAAAACTGTTTTTT
CDR3: CASSPRKGNPNNEKLFF

size: NA
J: TRBJ2-7
D: NA
V: TRBV4-2
DNA: TGTGCCAGCAGCCAAGAAGGGGAGCCCTTGTCCTACGAGCAGTACTTC
CDR3: CASSQEGEPLSYEQYF

size: NA
J: TRBJ2-7
D: NA
V: TRBV6-1
DNA: TGTGCCAGCAGTGAGGGCTGGGCCTACGAGCAGTACTTC
CDR3: CASSEGWAYEQYF

size: NA
J: TRBJ2-1
D: TRBD2
V: TRBV7-9
DNA: TGTGCCAGCAGCAGAGCTAGCGGGGAGAACAATGAGCAGTTCTTC
CDR3: CASSRASGENNEQFF

size: NA
J: TRBJ2-1
D: NA
V: TRBV11-2
DNA: TGTGCCAGCAGCTTAGCAGGCCCCTTCCGGGAACCCTACAATGAGCAGTTCTTC
CDR3: CASSLAGPFREPYNEQFF

size: NA
J: TRBJ2-1
D: NA
V: TRBV7-2
DNA: TGTGCCAGCAGCCCTGGAGTAGCAGACTACAATGAGCAGTTCTTC
CDR3: CASSPGVADYNEQFF

size: NA
J: TRBJ2-7
D: TRBD1
V: TRBV2
DNA: TGTGCCAGCAGTGAGTACCGGGACAGAGTTTACGAGCAGTACTTC
CDR3: CASSEYRDRVYEQYF

size: NA
J: TRBJ1-5
D: NA
V: TRBV28
DNA: TGTGCCACCTCACTGGACGGAAATAATCAGCCCCAGCATTTT
CDR3: CATSLDGNNQPQHF

size: NA
J: TRBJ2-5
D: TRBD2
V: TRBV27
DNA: TGTGCCAGCAGTCCCCGGGAGGGGGTAATAGAGACCCAGTACTTC
CDR3: CASSPREGVIETQYF

size: NA
J: TRBJ1-2
D: NA
V: TRBV7-2
DNA: TGTGCCAGCAGCTTAGCAGGGGCGCGCGGCTACACCTTC
CDR3: CASSLAGARGYTF

size: once
J: TRBJ2-5
D: NA
V: TRBV11-1
DNA: TGTGCCAGCAGCTTAGGGTACAGCCACCTAGGGACCCAGTACTTC
CDR3: CASSLGYSHLGTQYF

size: NA
J: TRBJ2-7
D: NA
V: TRBV6-5
DNA: TGTGCCAGCAGTCCGACAGGAACTAACTACGAGCAGTACTTC
CDR3: CASSPTGTNYEQYF

size: NA
J: TRBJ2-5
D: TRBD1
V: TRBV15
DNA: TGTGCCACCAGCAGTGTCTGGGACAGGGAGACCCAGTACTTC
CDR3: CATSSVWDRETQYF

size: NA
J: TRBJ1-5
D: TRBD1
V: TRBV28
DNA: TGTGCCAGCAGTCTCACTCACAGGGGGCTCCTTCCCCAGCATTTT
CDR3: CASSLTHRGLLPQHF

size: NA
J: TRBJ2-1
D: NA
V: TRBV11-2
DNA: TGTGCCAGCAGCTTTCTGGCCTACAATGAGCAGTTCTTC
CDR3: CASSFLAYNEQFF

size: NA
J: TRBJ2-2
D: NA
V: TRBV2
DNA: TGTGCCAGCAAAGGGACCGGGGAGCTGTTTTTT
CDR3: CASKGTGELFF

size: once
J: TRBJ2-7
D: TRBD2
V: TRBV28
DNA: TGTGCCAGCAGCCCCGGGACTAGTCGCTACGAGCAGTACTTC
CDR3: CASSPGTSRYEQYF

size: NA
J: TRBJ2-1
D: NA
V: TRBV5-6
DNA: TGTGCCAGCGGACCCTACAATGAGCAGTTCTTC
CDR3: CASGPYNEQFF

size: NA
J: TRBJ2-1
D: NA
V: TRBV11-2
DNA: TGTGCCAGCAGCTTAGTGAATGACAATGAGCAGTTCTTC
CDR3: CASSLVNDNEQFF